The sequence of this TCR beta chain was determined in a study of identical twins. Findings and caveats of the study: Fewer insertions characterized abundant cord blood beta clonotypes, whereas memory repertoires showed none. Modelling approaches yielded underestimates of out-of-frame TCR alpha sharing between monozygotic twins. Partly confounded zero-insertion analyses could result from invariant MAIT and iNKT cells. Compared with unrelated sharing, twin-shared out-of-frame alpha sequences had more low-probability sequences.

This clonotype was picked up a small number of times. Its antigen is unidentified. TCRdb independently ran MiXCR on the 5' RACE reads; one entry per CDR3 protein. There are fewer than 250,000 distinct CDR3 sequences in the sample; around 7.6% occur only once, and roughly 5.4% lies in the top ten. Trimming shortened V by 6 bases and J by 4 bases, and 15 bases separated the two germline ends. The CDR3 sequence is 14 residues long. These records were also assigned to another study, of yellow fever vaccine responses in identical twins.

The sample comprised CD8+ T cells sorted from blood. The rearrangement joins TRBV12-3 or TRBV12-4 to TRBJ1-2; maybe TRBD1 (5 bases). This TCR was sampled from a woman under 30 in good health. CDR3 sequence (DNA): TGTGCCAGCAGCACTTCTACAGGACGCTATGGCTACACCTTC. The encoded protein is CASSTSTGRYGYTF.